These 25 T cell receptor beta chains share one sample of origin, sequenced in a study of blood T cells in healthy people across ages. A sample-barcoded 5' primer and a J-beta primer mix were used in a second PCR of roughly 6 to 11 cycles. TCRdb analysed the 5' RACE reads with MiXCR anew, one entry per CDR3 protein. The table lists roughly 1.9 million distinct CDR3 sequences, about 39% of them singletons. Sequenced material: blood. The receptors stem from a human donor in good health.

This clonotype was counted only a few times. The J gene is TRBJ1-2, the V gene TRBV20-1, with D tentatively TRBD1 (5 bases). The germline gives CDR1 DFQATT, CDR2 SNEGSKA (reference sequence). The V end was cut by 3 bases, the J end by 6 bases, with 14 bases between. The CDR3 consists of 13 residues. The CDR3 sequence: CSARRWGSDGYTF. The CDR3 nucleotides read TGCAGTGCTAGGCGGTGGGGGTCGGATGGCTACACCTTC.

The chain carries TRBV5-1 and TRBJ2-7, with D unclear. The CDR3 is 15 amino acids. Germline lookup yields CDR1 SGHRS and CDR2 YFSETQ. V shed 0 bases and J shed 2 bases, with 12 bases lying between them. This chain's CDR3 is CASSLAPYSPYEQYF. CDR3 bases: TGCGCCAGCAGCTTGGCCCCGTACAGTCCCTACGAGCAGTACTTC. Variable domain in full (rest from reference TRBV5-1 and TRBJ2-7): KAGVTQTPRYLIKTRGQQVTLSCSPISGHRSVSWYQQTPGQGLQFLFEYFSETQRNKGNFPGRFSGRQFSNSRSEMNVSTLELGDSALYLCASSLAPYSPYEQYFGPGTRLTVT.

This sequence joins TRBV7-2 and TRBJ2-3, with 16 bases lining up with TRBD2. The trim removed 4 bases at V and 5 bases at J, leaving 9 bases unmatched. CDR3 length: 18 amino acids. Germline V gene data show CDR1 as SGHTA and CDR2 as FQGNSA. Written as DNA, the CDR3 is TGTGCCAGCAGCTCGGGACTAGCGGGGGGGCCGGTTATAGATACGCAGTATTTT. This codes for CASSSGLAGGPVIDTQYF. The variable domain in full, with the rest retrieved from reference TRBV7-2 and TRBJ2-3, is GAGVSQSPSNKVTEKGKDVELRCDPISGHTALYWYRQSLGQGLEFLIYFQGNSAPDKSGLPSDRFSAERTGGSVSTLTIQRTQQEDSAVYLCASSSGLAGGPVIDTQYFGPGTRLTVL.

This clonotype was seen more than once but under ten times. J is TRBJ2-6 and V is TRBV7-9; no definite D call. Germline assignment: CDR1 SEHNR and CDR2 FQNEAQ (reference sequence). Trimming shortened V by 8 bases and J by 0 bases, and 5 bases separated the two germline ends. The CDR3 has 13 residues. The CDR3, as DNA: TGTGCCAGCTTCAACTCTGGGGCCAACGTCCTGACTTTC. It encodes CASFNSGANVLTF.

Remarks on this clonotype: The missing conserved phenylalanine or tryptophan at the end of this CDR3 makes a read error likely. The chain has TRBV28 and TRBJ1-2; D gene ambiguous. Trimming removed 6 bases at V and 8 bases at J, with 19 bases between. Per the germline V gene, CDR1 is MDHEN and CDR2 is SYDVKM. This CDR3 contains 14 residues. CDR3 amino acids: CASRMGNPKRGYTI. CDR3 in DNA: TGTGCCAGCAGGATGGGGAACCCAAAGCGGGGCTACACCATC.

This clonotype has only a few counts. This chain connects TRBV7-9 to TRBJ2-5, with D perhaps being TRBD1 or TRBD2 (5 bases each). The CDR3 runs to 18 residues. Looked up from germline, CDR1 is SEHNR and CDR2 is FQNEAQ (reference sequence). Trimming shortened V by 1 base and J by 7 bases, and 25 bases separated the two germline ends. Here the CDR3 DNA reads TGTGCCAGCAGCTTAGAAAGGGTGACAGTAAGGATGGGAGTGACCCAGTACTTC. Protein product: CASSLERVTVRMGVTQYF.

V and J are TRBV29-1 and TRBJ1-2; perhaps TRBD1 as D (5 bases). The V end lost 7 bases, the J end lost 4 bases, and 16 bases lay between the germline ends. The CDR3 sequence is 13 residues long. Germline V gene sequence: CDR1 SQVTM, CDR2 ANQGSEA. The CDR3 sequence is CSAPGEGSYGYTF. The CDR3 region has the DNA TGCAGCGCCCCGGGGGAGGGGTCCTATGGCTACACCTTC.

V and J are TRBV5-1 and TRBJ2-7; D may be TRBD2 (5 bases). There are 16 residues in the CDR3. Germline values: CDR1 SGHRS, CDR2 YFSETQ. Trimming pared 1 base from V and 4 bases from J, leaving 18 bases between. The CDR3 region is CASSLLSGTADYEQYF. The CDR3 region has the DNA TGCGCCAGCAGCTTGTTAAGCGGCACAGCGGATTACGAGCAGTACTTC.

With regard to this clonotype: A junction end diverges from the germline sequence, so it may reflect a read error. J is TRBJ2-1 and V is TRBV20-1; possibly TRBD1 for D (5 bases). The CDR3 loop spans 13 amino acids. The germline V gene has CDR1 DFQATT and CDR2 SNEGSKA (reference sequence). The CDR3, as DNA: TGCAGTGTACAAGGGGCGGCCTACGATGAGCAGTTCTTC. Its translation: CSVQGAAYDEQFF.

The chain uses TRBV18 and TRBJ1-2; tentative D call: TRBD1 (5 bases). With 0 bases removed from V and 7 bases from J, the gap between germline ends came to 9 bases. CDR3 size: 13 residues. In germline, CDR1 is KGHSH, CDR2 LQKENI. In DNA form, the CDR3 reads TGTGCCAGCTCACCACCGTCGAGGGGTGGCTACACCTTC. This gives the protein CASSPPSRGGYTF.

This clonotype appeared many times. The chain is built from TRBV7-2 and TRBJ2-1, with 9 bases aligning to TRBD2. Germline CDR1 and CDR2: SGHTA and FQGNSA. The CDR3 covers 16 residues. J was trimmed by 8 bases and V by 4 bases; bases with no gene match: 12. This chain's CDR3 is CASSSTRLAGYYEQFF. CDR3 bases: TGTGCCAGCAGCTCAACCCGGCTAGCGGGGTACTATGAGCAGTTCTTC.

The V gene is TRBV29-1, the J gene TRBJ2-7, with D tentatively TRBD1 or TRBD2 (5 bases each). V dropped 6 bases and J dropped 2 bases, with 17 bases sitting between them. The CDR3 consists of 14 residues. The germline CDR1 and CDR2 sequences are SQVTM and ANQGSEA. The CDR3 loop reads CSVGVVRDPYEQYF. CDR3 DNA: TGCAGCGTGGGGGTCGTGAGGGATCCCTACGAGCAGTACTTC.

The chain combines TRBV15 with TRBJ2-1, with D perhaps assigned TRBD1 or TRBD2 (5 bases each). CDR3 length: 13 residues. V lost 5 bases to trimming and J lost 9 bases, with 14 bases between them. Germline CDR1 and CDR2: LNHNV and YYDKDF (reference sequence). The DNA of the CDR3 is TGTGCCACCAGCGTGACGGCTGGGGGTGAGCAGTTCTTC. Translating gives CATSVTAGGEQFF.

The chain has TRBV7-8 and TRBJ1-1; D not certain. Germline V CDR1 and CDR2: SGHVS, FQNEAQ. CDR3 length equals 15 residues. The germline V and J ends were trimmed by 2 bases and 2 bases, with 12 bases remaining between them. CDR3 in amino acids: CASSLIRQINTEAFF. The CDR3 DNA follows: TGTGCCAGCAGCTTAATACGCCAGATAAACACTGAAGCTTTCTTT.

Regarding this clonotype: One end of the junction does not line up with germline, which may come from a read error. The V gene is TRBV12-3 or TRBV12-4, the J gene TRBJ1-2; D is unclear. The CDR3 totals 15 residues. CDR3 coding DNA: TGTGTCAGCAGTCTTTCCCCCACAGAATACTATGGCTACACCTTC. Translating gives CVSSLSPTEYYGYTF.

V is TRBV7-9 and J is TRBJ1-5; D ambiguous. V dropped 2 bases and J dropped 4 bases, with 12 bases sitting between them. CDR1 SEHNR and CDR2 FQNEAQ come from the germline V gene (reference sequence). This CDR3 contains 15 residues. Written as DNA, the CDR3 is TGTGCCAGCAGCTTACTGGGCAGTGGAAATCAGCCCCAGCATTTT. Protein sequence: CASSLLGSGNQPQHF.

CDR3 DNA sequence: TGTGCCAGCAGCTCCCACAGGGAAAACTATGGCTACACCTTC. Amino acid sequence: CASSSHRENYGYTF. The J gene is TRBJ1-2, the V gene TRBV7-2, with D possibly being TRBD1 (6 bases). V gave up 4 bases and J gave up 2 bases, with 11 bases separating them. This CDR3 comprises 14 residues. Germline CDR1 is SGHTA and CDR2 is FQGNSA.

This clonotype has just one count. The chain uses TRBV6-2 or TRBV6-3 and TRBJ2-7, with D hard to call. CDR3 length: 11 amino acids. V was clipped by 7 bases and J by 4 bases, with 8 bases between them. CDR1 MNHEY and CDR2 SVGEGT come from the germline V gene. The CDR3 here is CASTSEYEQYF. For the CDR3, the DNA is TGTGCCAGCACCTCCGAGTACGAGCAGTACTTC.

CDR3 sequence reads: CASSRASLGIQHF. The CDR3 nucleotides are TGTGCCAGCAGCCGTGCATCGTTGGGGATCCAGCATTTT. This chain uses TRBV7-2 with TRBJ1-5; D uncertain. V was pared by 5 bases and J by 12 bases, with 17 bases between. This CDR3 region has 13 residues. The V gene's germline CDR1 is SGHTA and CDR2 FQGNSA.

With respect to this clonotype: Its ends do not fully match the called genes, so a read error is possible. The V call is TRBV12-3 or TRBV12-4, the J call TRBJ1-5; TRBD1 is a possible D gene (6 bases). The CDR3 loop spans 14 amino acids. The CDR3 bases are TGTGCCAGCAGCCAGGGGATTGGCAATCAGTCCCAGCATTTT. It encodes CASSQGIGNQSQHF.

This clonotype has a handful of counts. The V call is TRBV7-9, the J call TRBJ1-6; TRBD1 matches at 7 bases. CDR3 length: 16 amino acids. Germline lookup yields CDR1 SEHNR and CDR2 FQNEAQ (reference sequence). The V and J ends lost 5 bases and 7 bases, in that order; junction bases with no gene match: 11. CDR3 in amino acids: CASSPTTGNPNSPLHF. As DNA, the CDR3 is TGTGCCAGCAGCCCCACGACAGGGAACCCCAATTCACCCCTCCACTTT.

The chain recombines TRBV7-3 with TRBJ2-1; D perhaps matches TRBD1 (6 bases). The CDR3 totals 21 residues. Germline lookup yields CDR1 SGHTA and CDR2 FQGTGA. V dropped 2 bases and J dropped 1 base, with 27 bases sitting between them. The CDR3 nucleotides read TGTGCCAGCAGCTTATACCCCCCCACGCCAGGGGTACGGGGTTCCTACAATGAGCAGTTCTTC. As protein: CASSLYPPTPGVRGSYNEQFF. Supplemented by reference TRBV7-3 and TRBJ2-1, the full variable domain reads GAGVSQTPSNKVTEKGKYVELRCDPISGHTALYWYRQSLGQGPEFLIYFQGTGAADDSGLPNDRFFAVRPEGSVSTLKIQRTERGDSAVYLCASSLYPPTPGVRGSYNEQFFGPGTRLTVL.

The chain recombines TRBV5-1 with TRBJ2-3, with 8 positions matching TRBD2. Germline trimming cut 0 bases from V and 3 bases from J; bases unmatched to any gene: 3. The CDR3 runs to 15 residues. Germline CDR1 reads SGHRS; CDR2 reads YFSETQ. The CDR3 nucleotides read TGCGCCAGCAGCTTGGAGCGGGGGACTACAGATACGCAGTATTTT. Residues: CASSLERGTTDTQYF.

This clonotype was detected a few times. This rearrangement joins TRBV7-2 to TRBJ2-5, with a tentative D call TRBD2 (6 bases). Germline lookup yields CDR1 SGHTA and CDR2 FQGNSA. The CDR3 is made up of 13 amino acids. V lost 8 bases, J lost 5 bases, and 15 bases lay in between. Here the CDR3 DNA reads TGTGCCAGCGGGGGAGGTCGACTGGAGACCCAGTACTTC. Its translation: CASGGGRLETQYF.

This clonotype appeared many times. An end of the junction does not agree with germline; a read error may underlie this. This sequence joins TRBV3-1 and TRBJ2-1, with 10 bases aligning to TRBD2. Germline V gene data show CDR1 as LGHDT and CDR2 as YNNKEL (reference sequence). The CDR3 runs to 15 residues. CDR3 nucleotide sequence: TGCGCCAGCAGCCAAGCTAGCGGGGGTTACAATGAGCAGTTCTTC. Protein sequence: CASSQASGGYNEQFF.